A selection of T cell receptor beta chains follows, all from one sample in a study of identical twins. One entry per CDR3 protein results from TCRdb running MiXCR on the 5' RACE reads. The sample includes about 1.7 million distinct CDR3 sequences, roughly 35% of them seen just once. The sequencing sample was made of cord blood. The receptors here all came from a newborn girl in good health. Both conserved end residues are part of each CDR3. The order of the fields is clone size, CDR3 length, D gene, J gene, V gene, CDR3 protein, CDR3 DNA. The D gene is left open where the match is weak. Clone size appears in some rows only: once, few, many, or a class for an expanded clone.

NA,14,NA,TRBJ2-1,TRBV5-6,CASSFVTTYNEQFF,TGTGCCAGCAGCTTTGTCACCACTTACAATGAGCAGTTCTTC
NA,12,NA,TRBJ2-7,TRBV10-3,CAISISFNEQYF,TGTGCCATCAGCATTTCATTCAACGAGCAGTACTTC
NA,16,TRBD1,TRBJ1-4,TRBV5-1,CASSLPLQGANEKLFF,TGCGCCAGCAGCTTGCCACTTCAGGGGGCTAATGAAAAACTGTTTTTT
NA,18,TRBD2,TRBJ2-7,TRBV5-1,CASSLVHPGTSGSYEQYF,TGCGCCAGCAGCTTGGTGCATCCAGGGACTAGCGGTTCCTACGAGCAGTACTTC
NA,14,NA,TRBJ2-3,TRBV3-1,CASSRGTGWDTQYF,TGTGCCAGCAGCCGGGGAACTGGTTGGGATACGCAGTATTTT
few,15,TRBD2,TRBJ2-7,TRBV10-3,CAISESGGRTYEQYF,TGTGCCATCAGTGAGTCGGGCGGGAGAACCTACGAGCAGTACTTC
few,17,NA,TRBJ2-6,TRBV18,CASSPPRESSVANVLTF,TGTGCCAGCTCACCACCACGGGAAAGCTCTGTGGCCAACGTCCTGACTTTC
few,14,NA,TRBJ1-2,TRBV21-1,CASSKVWGYYGYTF,TGTGCCAGCAGCAAAGTATGGGGTTATTATGGCTACACCTTC
NA,15,NA,TRBJ2-7,TRBV18,CASPPPGRSSYEQYF,TGTGCCAGCCCACCACCCGGCAGGAGCTCCTACGAGCAGTACTTC
NA,17,TRBD1,TRBJ1-1,TRBV4-1,CASSQEDRVALNTEAFF,TGCGCCAGCAGCCAAGAGGACAGGGTGGCCTTGAACACTGAAGCTTTCTTT
few,16,TRBD1,TRBJ2-5,TRBV28,CASSLRGQGRQETQYF,TGTGCCAGCAGTTTAAGGGGGCAGGGGAGACAAGAGACCCAGTACTTC
NA,15,NA,TRBJ2-7,TRBV3-1,CASSQERGWSYEQYF,TGTGCCAGCAGCCAAGAGCGCGGCTGGTCCTACGAGCAGTACTTC
few,13,TRBD2,TRBJ2-3,TRBV7-9,CAGTSGGTDTQYF,TGTGCCGGGACTAGCGGGGGCACAGATACGCAGTATTTT
few,14,NA,TRBJ2-7,TRBV20-1,CSASEGFSSYEQYF,TGCAGTGCTAGTGAAGGATTTAGCTCCTACGAGCAGTACTTC
many,17,NA,TRBJ2-4,TRBV10-3,CAIRVAQLILAKNIQYF,TGTGCCATCAGAGTAGCACAGTTAATCCTAGCCAAAAACATTCAGTACTTC
few,13,NA,TRBJ2-7,TRBV12-5,CASGFGTPNEQYF,TGTGCTAGTGGTTTTGGGACGCCCAATGAGCAGTACTTC
NA,19,TRBD2,TRBJ2-7,TRBV5-1,CASSLRQRLAVTPNNEQYF,TGCGCCAGCAGCTTGCGACAAAGACTAGCAGTTACACCGAACAATGAGCAGTACTTC
NA,14,TRBD1,TRBJ2-7,TRBV3-1,CASSPPTGGNEQYF,TGTGCCAGCAGCCCGCCGACAGGGGGTAACGAGCAGTACTTC
NA,17,TRBD2,TRBJ2-2,TRBV11-2,CASSLVGTSPSSGELFF,TGTGCCAGCAGCTTAGTAGGGACTAGCCCCTCTTCCGGGGAGCTGTTTTTT
NA,14,NA,TRBJ1-2,TRBV14,CASSQDITGNGYTF,TGTGCCAGCAGCCAAGATATAACAGGGAATGGCTACACCTTC
few,14,TRBD2,TRBJ2-3,TRBV10-3,CAIRAGGTVDTQYF,TGTGCCATCAGGGCGGGAGGGACAGTTGATACGCAGTATTTT
few,14,NA,TRBJ2-7,TRBV6-1,CASSEHPEIYEQYF,TGTGCCAGCAGTGAACACCCAGAGATCTACGAGCAGTACTTC
NA,12,NA,TRBJ1-2,TRBV29-1,CSVEFRVYGYTF,TGCAGCGTTGAATTCCGGGTCTATGGCTACACCTTC
NA,13,NA,TRBJ1-1,TRBV10-3,CATKQGVNTEAFF,TGTGCCACCAAACAGGGTGTGAACACTGAAGCTTTCTTT
few,15,TRBD2,TRBJ2-1,TRBV4-1,CASSQLGTSVNEQFF,TGCGCCAGCAGCCAATTGGGGACTAGCGTCAATGAGCAGTTCTTC
few,14,NA,TRBJ1-4,TRBV12-3/TRBV12-4,CASSPQGFSEKLFF,TGTGCCAGCAGTCCCCAGGGCTTCTCAGAAAAACTGTTTTTT
NA,15,NA,TRBJ2-1,TRBV19,CASSIGLLSYNEQFF,TGTGCCAGTAGTATAGGGTTACTCTCCTACAATGAGCAGTTCTTC
NA,17,NA,TRBJ1-5,TRBV20-1,CSARSATSRVRNQPQHF,TGCAGTGCTAGATCCGCAACGAGCAGGGTTAGGAATCAGCCCCAGCATTTT
few,14,NA,TRBJ2-7,TRBV4-1,CASSQDTLAHEQYF,TGCGCCAGCAGCCAAGATACGCTAGCCCACGAGCAGTACTTC
NA,15,NA,TRBJ1-2,TRBV7-9,CASSLDITSNYGYTF,TGTGCCAGCAGCTTAGATATTACATCTAACTATGGCTACACCTTC
NA,14,NA,TRBJ1-2,TRBV5-1,CVSSLGRTNYGYTF,TGCGTCAGCAGCTTGGGGCGTACGAACTATGGCTACACCTTC